This T cell receptor (beta chain) is from a study of regulatory T cells in long-lasting Graves disease (dated by TCRdb to about 2021). Regarding the complete study: In the newly diagnosed Graves' disease group, patients had been taking antithyroid drugs for less than 3 months. This study used TCR sequencing and RNA sequencing of peripheral blood to compare persistent Graves' disease patients against newly diagnosed Graves' disease patients. The study was conducted in China and was registered as a clinical trial. TCR sequencing covered around 13 persistent and some 20 newly diagnosed Graves' disease patients, some 33 samples in total.

What the authors observed across the whole study: The study examined only peripheral blood because the primary lesion, thyroid tissue, could not be accessed. Sequencing and analysis were restricted to the TCR beta chain. As a limitation, the authors acknowledged that the small sample size may reduce accuracy. Persistent Graves' disease patients showed lower TCR Shannon entropy and fewer highly expanded clones than newly diagnosed patients, suggesting clonal expansion. More public clonotypes were shared among persistent patients (under 3,000) than among newly diagnosed patients (over 900).

Library preparation was by multiplex PCR. Sequenced on an Illumina HiSeq 4000. CDR3 regions were amplified by Arm-PCR with iRepertoire HTBI primers to construct TCR beta libraries. Before sequencing, the PCR products went through gel purification. The paper's processing steps were these. Across samples, 60 to 75 TRBV and around 15 TRBJ segments were identified and used for gene usage analysis of CDR3 amino acid clonotypes. Filtered high-quality paired reads were merged into contigs using COPE and FqMerger. Contigs were aligned with BLAST to IMGT TRBV, TRBD and TRBJ reference genes, and CDR3 was defined per IMGT. Any clonotype with a frequency above 0.1% was counted as a highly expanded clone. Shannon entropy was used to measure repertoire diversity, and the Gini coefficient was used to measure V-J evenness. A clonotype was considered public if more than one individual shared it. TCRdb's own reprocessing of the public reads used fastp at Q25 and MiXCR and kept productive beta chains. When rows share a CDR3 protein, they turn into one entry using the most common DNA and genes. V and J calls and clone size were set by TCRdb, not the authors. For this sample there are 450,000 to 650,000 distinct CDR3 sequences; about 15% appear just once. The ten largest make up approximately 25% of the sample.

Interpreted using the paper, the time point label stands for: newly diagnosed GD, antithyroid drugs for less than 3 months. For both TCR sequencing and RNA sequencing, RNA was extracted from PBMCs using TRIzol. The diagnosis of Graves' disease was made according to American Thyroid Association guidelines. Recruitment of patients was carried out at an endocrinology department in Xi'an, China. Each patient gave 7.5 to 10 milliliters of peripheral blood, collected in an EDTA anticoagulant tube. Ficoll Paque Plus density gradient separation was used to isolate PBMCs, and no further T cell sorting was performed. An Agilent 2100 Bioanalyzer and agarose gel were used to assess RNA quality, and a NanoDrop 2000 was used to measure RNA concentration. On this clonotype itself: The antigen it recognizes is unknown. Base qualities are not at hand, and no much larger clone is one base apart.

This sample also appeared in a second study, on T cells in Graves' hyperthyroidism and ophthalmopathy. The second study also describes: Stable Graves' hyperthyroidism was defined as no progression to ophthalmopathy during 18 months of follow-up. Hyperthyroidism patients were newly diagnosed, had a disease duration of under 2 months, and were aged 18 to 65 years. Exclusion was applied to patients with uncontrolled infections, other autoimmune diseases, pregnancy or lactation. Diagnoses were based on clinical symptoms, serum thyroxine and TRAb, thyroid ultrasound and orbital computed tomography. The first round of RT-PCR for the TCR CDR3 was performed with the HTBI primer set and the Qiagen OneStep RT-PCR kit. Most expanded thyroid clonotypes (frequency above 0.001) were also detected in blood, a finding suggesting that blood repertoires may reflect thyroid immune responses. A 13 V-J signature model separated ophthalmopathy from stable hyperthyroidism, with about 88% sensitivity and around 84% specificity in cross-validation and 80%/75% in testing. In validation, the model predicted progression to ophthalmopathy a median of about 6.5 months before onset, with about 64% sensitivity and almost 75% specificity. TCR V-J signatures able to tell the groups apart were searched for in a discovery cohort of more than 90 patients, of whom under 45 had Graves' ophthalmopathy and under 65 had stable Graves' hyperthyroidism. An independent validation cohort of 18 to 20 hyperthyroidism patients and 17 patients who later progressed to ophthalmopathy tested prospective prediction of ophthalmopathy. For training and testing, the 80 to 100 patients in the discovery cohort were randomly divided in a 7:3 ratio. Thyroid tissue and blood T-cell repertoires from several Graves' hyperthyroidism patients were also compared in the study. After blood sampling, hyperthyroidism patients were treated with methimazole at a starting dose of 30 mg daily, and ophthalmopathy patients were treated with high-dose intravenous methylprednisolone. Libraries were constructed in a second round of multiplex PCR, after which size selection and purification were carried out. Sequencing of the libraries was done on an Illumina HiSeq2000 using paired-end 100 bp reads. SOAPnuke was used to process the raw data, with reads discarded if the reads contained adapters or uncalled bases, had a mean Phred below 15, or lacked an exact constant-primer or identifier match. COPE v1.2.5 was used to merge high-quality paired reads, and clonotypes were defined as unique nucleotide sequences. MiTCR v1.1 was used to align the clonotypes against IMGT TRBV, TRBD and TRBJ reference segments. The analysis was restricted to V-J combinations with a frequency above 0.0001, which together covered roughly 99% of the repertoires. The TCS score was defined as the ratio of F50 (clonal expansion) to E x V (chaos), calculated using BLOSUM62-based TCRdist between CDR3 peptides within each V-J. Welch's t-statistics and random forest reduced just over 500 V-J features to under 15, which were used in a naive Bayes classifier (R e1071). No statistical method was used to fix the sample size in advance, and group allocation was not hidden from the investigators. According to the paper, TCR Vbeta CDR3 sequencing was carried out on 135 peripheral blood samples, which came from 40 to 45 ophthalmopathy, around 74 hyperthyroidism and about 17 progressor patients.

This material consisted of peripheral blood mononuclear cells (PBMCs), taken at new diagnosis, from a patient treated with antithyroid drugs. The clonotype originates from a middle-aged woman with Graves disease. Donor details come from another sample of the same person, matched by shared clones.

The CDR3 loop reads CSAPVGVGEKLFF. The DNA is as follows: TGCAGTGCGCCTGTCGGGGTCGGGGAAAAACTGTTTTTT. Rearrangement joined TRBV20-1 to TRBJ1-4; no D gene can be assigned with confidence. CDR1 DFQATT and CDR2 SNEGSKA are derived from the germline V gene (reference sequence). Inclusive of the bounding cysteine and phenylalanine, the CDR3 is 13 residues long. Of the read, only the CDR3 DNA is kept; its 39 bases are in frame from base 1. V is cut by 6 bases and J by 8 bases, and the space between the germline ends is 16 bases.